The following is a T cell receptor (beta chain) sequence with its context. Its antigen is unknown. Sampling times: baseline, cycle 4 day 1, cycle 7 day 1. The data are from a study of OX40 agonist ivuxolimab in advanced cancers. As for the study in general: Checkpoint inhibitors had been given previously to around 38% of patients. Regarding the study as a whole: In general, CD8+ T cells held more expanded clones than CD4+ did, on average.

Here immunoSEQ multiplex PCR was the method, and the copy in TCRdb shows in-frame clones only, minus some. The repertoire has tens of thousands of clones, around 84% of them found once; the top ten carry roughly 1.9%. This clonotype was sampled from an adult with an advanced solid tumor such as melanoma, head and neck, liver or kidney cancer. The input for sequencing was CD4+ or CD8+ T cells sorted from blood, taken in a trial of the OX40 agonist ivuxolimab.

CDR3 sequence reads: CASSVSSTGTGELFF. The DNA for the CDR3 is TGTGCCAGCAGTGTTTCGAGCACGGGTACCGGGGAGCTGTTTTTT. The gene calls are TRBV28 and TRBJ2-2; no firm D call. Germline V CDR1 and CDR2: MDHEN, SYDVKM. The CDR3 runs to 15 residues. Trimming left V 5 bases short and J 5 bases short, with 15 bases between.